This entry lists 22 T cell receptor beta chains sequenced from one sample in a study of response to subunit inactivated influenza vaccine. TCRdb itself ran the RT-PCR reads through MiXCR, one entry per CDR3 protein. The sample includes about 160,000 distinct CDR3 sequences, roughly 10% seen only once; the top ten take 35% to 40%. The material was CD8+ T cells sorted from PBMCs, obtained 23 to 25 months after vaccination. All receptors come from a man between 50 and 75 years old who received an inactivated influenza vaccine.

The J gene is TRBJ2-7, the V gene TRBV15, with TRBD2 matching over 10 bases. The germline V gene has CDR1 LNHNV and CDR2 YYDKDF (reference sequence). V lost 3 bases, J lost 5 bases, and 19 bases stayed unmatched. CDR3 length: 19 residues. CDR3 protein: CATSRAFGTSDPTLHEQYF. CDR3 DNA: TGTGCCACCAGCAGGGCTTTCGGGACTAGCGACCCAACGCTCCACGAGCAGTACTTC. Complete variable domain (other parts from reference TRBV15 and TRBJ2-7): DAMVIQNPRYQVTQFGKPVTLSCSQTLNHNVMYWYQQKSSQAPKLLFHYYDKDFNNEADTPDNFQSRRPNTSFCFLDIRSPGLGDTAMYLCATSRAFGTSDPTLHEQYFGPGTRLTVT.

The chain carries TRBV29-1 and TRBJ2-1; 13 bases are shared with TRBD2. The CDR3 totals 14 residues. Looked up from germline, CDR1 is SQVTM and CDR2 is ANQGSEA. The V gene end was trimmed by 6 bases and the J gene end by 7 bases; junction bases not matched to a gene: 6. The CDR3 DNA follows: TGCAGCGTGGGAAGGACTAGCGGGAGAAATGAGCAGTTCTTC. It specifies CSVGRTSGRNEQFF.

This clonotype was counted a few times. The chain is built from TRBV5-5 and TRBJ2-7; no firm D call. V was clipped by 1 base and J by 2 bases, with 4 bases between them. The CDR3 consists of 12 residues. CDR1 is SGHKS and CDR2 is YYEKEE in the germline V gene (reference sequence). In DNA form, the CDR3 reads TGTGCCAGCAGCTTGCCTACCTACGAGCAGTACTTC. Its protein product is CASSLPTYEQYF.

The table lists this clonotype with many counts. The CDR3 DNA follows: TGTGCCAGCAGCCACTCGAGCGGGCAGTCCCTTTACGAGCAGTACTTC. Protein sequence: CASSHSSGQSLYEQYF. The rearrangement uses TRBV28 and TRBJ2-7; TRBD2 might be the D (6 bases). With 6 bases removed from V and 4 bases from J, the gap between germline ends came to 22 bases. The length of the CDR3 is 16 residues. The germline gives CDR1 MDHEN, CDR2 SYDVKM.

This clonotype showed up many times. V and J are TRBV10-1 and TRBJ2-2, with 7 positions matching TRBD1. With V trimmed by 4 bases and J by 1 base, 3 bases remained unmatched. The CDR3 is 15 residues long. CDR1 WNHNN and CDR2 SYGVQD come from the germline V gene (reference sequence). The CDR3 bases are TGCGCCAGCAGTGGAAACAGGGGGAACACCGGGGAGCTGTTTTTT. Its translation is CASSGNRGNTGELFF.

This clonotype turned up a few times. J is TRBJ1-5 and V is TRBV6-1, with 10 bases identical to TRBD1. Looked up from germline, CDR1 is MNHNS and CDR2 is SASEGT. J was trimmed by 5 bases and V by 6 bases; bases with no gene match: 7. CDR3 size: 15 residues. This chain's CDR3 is CASRPGQGPYQPQHF. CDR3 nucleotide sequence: TGTGCCAGCAGACCGGGACAGGGGCCTTATCAGCCCCAGCATTTT.

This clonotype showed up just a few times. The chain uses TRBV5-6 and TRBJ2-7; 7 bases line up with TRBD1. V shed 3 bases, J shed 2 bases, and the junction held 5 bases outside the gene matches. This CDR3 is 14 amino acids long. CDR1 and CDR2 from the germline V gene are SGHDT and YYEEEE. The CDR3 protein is CASSYSGTAYEQYF. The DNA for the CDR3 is TGTGCCAGCAGCTACTCCGGGACAGCCTACGAGCAGTACTTC.

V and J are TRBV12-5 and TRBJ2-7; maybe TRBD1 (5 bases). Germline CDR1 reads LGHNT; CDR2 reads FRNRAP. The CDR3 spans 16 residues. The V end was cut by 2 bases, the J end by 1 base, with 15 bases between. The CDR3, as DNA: TGTGCTAGTGGTTTGTGGCAGGGTCTAGATTCCTACGAGCAGTACTTC. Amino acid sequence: CASGLWQGLDSYEQYF.

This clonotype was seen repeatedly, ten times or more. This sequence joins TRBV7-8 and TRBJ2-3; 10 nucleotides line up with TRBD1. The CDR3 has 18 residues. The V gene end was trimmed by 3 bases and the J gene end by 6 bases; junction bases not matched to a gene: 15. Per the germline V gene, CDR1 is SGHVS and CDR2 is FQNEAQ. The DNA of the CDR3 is TGTGCCAGCAGCTTTACCCCTGAGACAGGGGGCTATTACGATACGCAGTATTTT. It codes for CASSFTPETGGYYDTQYF.

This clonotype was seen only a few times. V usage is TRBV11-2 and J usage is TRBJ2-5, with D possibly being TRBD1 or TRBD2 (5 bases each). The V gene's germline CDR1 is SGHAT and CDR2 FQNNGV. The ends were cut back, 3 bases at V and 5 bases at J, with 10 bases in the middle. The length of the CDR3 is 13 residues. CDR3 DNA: TGTGCCAGCAGCTTGGGGGATTTCGAGACCCAGTACTTC. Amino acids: CASSLGDFETQYF.

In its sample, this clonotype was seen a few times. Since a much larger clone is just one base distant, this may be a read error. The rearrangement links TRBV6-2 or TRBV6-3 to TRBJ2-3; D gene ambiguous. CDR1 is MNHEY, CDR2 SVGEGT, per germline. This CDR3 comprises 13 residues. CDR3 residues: CANSYGSGDTQYF. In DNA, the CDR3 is TGTGCCAACAGTTACGGATCCGGGGATACGCAGTATTTT.

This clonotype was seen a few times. The CDR3 spells CASSLAYPGTLEAYEQYF. The CDR3 region has the DNA TGTGCCAGCAGCTTAGCATATCCCGGGACATTAGAAGCCTACGAGCAGTACTTC. This chain links TRBV7-6 with TRBJ2-7, with a possible D match to TRBD1 (6 bases). Germline V lookup: CDR1 SGHVS, CDR2 FNYEAQ. The CDR3 spans 18 residues. Trimming removed 0 bases from V and 2 bases from J, with 20 bases in between.

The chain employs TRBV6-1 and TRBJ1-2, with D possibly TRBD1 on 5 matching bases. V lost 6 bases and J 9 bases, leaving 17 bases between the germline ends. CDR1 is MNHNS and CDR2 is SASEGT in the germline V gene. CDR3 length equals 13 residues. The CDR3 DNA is TGTGCCAGCAGCCCCACCCAGGGTTTGCGCTACACCTTC. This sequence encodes CASSPTQGLRYTF.

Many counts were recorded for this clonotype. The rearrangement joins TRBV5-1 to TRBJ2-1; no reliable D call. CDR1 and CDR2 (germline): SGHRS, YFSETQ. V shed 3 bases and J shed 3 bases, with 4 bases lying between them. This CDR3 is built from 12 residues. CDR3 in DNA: TGCGCCAGCAGCTCCGTCTACAATGAGCAGTTCTTC. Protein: CASSSVYNEQFF.

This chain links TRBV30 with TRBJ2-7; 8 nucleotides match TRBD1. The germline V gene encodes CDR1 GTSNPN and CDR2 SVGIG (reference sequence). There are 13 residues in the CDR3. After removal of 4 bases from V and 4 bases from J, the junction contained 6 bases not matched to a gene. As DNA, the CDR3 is TGTGCCTGGACGGGACAGGAGTTGTACGAGCAGTACTTC. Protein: CAWTGQELYEQYF.

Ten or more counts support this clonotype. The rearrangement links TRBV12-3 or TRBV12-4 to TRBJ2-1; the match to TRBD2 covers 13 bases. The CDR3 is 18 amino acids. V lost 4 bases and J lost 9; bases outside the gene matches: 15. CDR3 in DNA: TGTGCCAGCAGTTCCCTCGCTCTAACTAGCGGGAGGGCGGGTGAGCAGTTCTTC. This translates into CASSSLALTSGRAGEQFF.

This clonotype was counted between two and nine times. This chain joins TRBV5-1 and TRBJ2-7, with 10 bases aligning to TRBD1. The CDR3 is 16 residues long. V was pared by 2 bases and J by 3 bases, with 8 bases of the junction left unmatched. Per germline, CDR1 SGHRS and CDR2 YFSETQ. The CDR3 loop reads CASSFDRQGAIYEQYF. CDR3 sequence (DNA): TGCGCCAGCAGCTTTGATCGACAGGGGGCAATCTACGAGCAGTACTTC.

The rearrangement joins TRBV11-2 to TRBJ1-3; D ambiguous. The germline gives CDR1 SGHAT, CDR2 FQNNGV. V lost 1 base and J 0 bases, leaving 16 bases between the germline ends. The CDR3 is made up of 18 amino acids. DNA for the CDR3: TGTGCCAGCAGCTTAGTATCCGGATTCGGTAGCTCTGGAAACACCATATATTTT. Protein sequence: CASSLVSGFGSSGNTIYF.

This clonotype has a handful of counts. CDR3 protein: CASSKGNRGGGTSSTDTQYF. CDR3 nucleotides: TGTGCCAGCAGTAAAGGGAACCGAGGGGGTGGTACGTCTAGCACAGATACGCAGTATTTT. This chain uses TRBV6-1 with TRBJ2-3, with D perhaps matching TRBD1 (6 bases). Trimming cost V 5 bases and J 0 bases, with 27 bases left between them. The CDR3 loop spans 20 amino acids. CDR1 is MNHNS and CDR2 is SASEGT in the germline V gene.

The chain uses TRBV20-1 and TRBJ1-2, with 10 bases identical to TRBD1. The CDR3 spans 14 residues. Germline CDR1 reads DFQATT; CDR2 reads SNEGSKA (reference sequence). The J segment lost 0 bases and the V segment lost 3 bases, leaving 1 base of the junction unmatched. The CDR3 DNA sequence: TGCAGTGCTAGGGGACAGGGGACTAACTATGGCTACACCTTC. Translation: CSARGQGTNYGYTF.

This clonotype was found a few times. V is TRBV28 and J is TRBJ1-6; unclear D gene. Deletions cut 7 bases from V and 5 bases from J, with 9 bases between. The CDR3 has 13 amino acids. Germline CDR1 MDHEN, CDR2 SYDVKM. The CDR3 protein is CASNSPDNSPLHF. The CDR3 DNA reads TGTGCCAGCAATAGCCCAGATAATTCACCCCTCCACTTT.

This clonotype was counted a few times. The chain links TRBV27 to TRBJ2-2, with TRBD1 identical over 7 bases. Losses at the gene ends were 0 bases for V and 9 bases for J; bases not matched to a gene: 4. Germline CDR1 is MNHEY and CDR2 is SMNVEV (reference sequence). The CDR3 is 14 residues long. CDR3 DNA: TGTGCCAGCAGTTTATCAGGGGGCCACTGGGAGCTGTTTTTT. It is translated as CASSLSGGHWELFF.